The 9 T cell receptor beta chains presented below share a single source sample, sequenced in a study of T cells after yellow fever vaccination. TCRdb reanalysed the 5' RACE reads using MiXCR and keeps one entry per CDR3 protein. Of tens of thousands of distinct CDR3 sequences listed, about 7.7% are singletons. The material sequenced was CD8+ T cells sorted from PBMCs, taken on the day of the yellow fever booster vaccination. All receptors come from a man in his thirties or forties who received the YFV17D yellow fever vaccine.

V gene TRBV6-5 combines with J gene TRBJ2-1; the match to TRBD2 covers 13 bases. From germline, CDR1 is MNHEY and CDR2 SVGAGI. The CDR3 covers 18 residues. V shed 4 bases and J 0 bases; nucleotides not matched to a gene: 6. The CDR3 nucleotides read TGTGCCAGCAGTTCAACTAGCGGGAGGGATAGCTCCTACAATGAGCAGTTCTTC. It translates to CASSSTSGRDSSYNEQFF.

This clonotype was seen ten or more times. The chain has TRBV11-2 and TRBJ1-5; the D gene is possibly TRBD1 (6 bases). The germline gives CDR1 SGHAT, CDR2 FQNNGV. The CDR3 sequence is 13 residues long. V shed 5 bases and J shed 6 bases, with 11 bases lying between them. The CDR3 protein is CASSQGGAQPQHF. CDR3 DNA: TGTGCCAGCAGCCAAGGGGGGGCTCAGCCCCAGCATTTT.

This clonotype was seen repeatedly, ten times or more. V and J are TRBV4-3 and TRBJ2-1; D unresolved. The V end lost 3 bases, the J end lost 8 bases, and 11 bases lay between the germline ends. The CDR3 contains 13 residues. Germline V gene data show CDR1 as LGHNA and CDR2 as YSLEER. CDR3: CASSHTVSYEQFF. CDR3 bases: TGCGCCAGCAGCCATACGGTTAGCTATGAGCAGTTCTTC.

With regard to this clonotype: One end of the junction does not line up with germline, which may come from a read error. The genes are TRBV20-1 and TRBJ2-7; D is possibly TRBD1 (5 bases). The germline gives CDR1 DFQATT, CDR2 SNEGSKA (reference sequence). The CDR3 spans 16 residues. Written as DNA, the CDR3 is TGCTGTGCTAGTTTTCTCCCCCCCTTGGGGCTCGCGGAGCAGTACTTC. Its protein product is CCASFLPPLGLAEQYF.

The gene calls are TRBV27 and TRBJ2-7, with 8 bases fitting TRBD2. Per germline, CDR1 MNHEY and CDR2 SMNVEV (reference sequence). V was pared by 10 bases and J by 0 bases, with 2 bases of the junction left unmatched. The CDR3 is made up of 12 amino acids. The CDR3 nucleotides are TGTGCCACGGGAGGGACCTCCTACGAGCAGTACTTC. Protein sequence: CATGGTSYEQYF.

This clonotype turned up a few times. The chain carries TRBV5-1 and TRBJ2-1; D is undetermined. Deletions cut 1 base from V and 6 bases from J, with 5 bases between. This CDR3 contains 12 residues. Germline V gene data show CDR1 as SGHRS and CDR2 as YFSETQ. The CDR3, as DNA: TGCGCCAGCAGCTTGAGTGGCAATGAGCAGTTCTTC. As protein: CASSLSGNEQFF.

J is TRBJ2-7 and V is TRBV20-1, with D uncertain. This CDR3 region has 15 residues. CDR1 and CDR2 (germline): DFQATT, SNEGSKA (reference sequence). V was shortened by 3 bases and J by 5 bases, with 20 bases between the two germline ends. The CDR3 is CSASHETPASHEQYF. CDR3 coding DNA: TGCAGTGCTAGTCATGAAACCCCGGCGAGTCACGAGCAGTACTTC.

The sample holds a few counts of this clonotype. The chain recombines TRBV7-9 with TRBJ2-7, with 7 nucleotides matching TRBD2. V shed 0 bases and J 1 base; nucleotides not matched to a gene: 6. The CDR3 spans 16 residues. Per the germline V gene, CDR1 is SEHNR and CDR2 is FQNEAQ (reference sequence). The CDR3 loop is CASSLAISGPSYEQYF. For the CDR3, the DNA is TGTGCCAGCAGCTTAGCAATTAGCGGGCCTTCCTACGAGCAGTACTTC.

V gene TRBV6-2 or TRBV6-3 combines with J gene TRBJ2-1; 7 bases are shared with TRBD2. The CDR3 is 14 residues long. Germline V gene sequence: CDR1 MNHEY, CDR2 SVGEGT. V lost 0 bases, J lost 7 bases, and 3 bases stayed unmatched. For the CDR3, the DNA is TGTGCCAGCAGTTACTCGCGGCGGGAGAATGAGCAGTTCTTC. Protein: CASSYSRRENEQFF.